This record concerns one T cell receptor beta chain sequence. The target antigen is unknown. The data were taken from a study of CD4 T cells in relation to SARS-CoV-2 and coronaviruses. General study points: Roughly 69% of donors had memory CD4+ clonotypes crossrecognizing SARS-CoV-2 and common cold coronavirus spike. The assay detects memory recall responses, not culture-primed primary responses. No donor gave both pre-pandemic and post-infection samples.

Deep TCR-beta sequencing used DNA from uncultured naive and memory CD4+ T cells. Assay used: immunoSEQ multiplex PCR; TCRdb lists only in-frame clones, some missing. The sample includes roughly 36,000 clones, 80% to 90% of them seen just once. V lost 6 bases and J 1 base, leaving 10 bases between the germline ends. Germline CDR1 MNHEY, CDR2 SMNVEV (reference sequence). This CDR3 contains 15 residues. The V call is TRBV27, the J call TRBJ1-6; TRBD1 is a possible D gene (6 bases). The sequence came from an adult with COVID-19. The sequenced material came from memory CD4+ T cells from PBMCs. The CDR3 DNA is TGTGCCAGCAGACCCAGGGGATCCTATAATTCACCCCTCCACTTT. It is translated as CASRPRGSYNSPLHF.